Listed below are T cell receptor beta chains from one sample, sequenced in a study of cytomegalovirus exposure and HLA in healthy donors. The data were produced by immunoSEQ multiplex PCR, yet TCRdb's version contains in-frame clones alone and is incomplete. The table has 35,000 to 50,000 clones, about two thirds seen once. What was sequenced was PBMCs. These receptors originate from a man aged 55 to 70 in good health and CMV-seropositive. CDR3s include the opening cysteine and the closing phenylalanine or tryptophan. The D gene is left open where the match is weak. Rows may omit the clone size; those that give it use once, few, many or a size class.

v_call	j_call	d_call	clone_size	cdr3_nt	cdr3_aa
TRBV6-1	TRBJ2-5	NA	NA	TGTGCCAGCAGTGAAGGGAGCGGCCCCGGCTCAGAGACCCAGTACTTC	CASSEGSGPGSETQYF
TRBV29-1	TRBJ2-3	NA	few	TGCAGCGTTGAAAGGGCCCCGGGGACAACAGGGCGATCTAGCACAGATACGCAGTATTTT	CSVERAPGTTGRSSTDTQYF
TRBV11-2	TRBJ2-1	TRBD2	NA	TGTGCCAGCAGCTTAAAGTCGGGACTAGCGGGCTCCTACAATGAGCAGTTCTTC	CASSLKSGLAGSYNEQFF
TRBV5-1	TRBJ2-2	TRBD2	NA	TGCGCCAGCAGCTGGACTAGCGGGAGAGGTGGCGGGGAGCTGTTTTTT	CASSWTSGRGGGELFF
TRBV2	TRBJ2-3	NA	NA	TGTGCCAGCATGACGCGGGGCACAGATACGCAGTATTTT	CASMTRGTDTQYF
TRBV19	TRBJ2-4	NA	NA	TGTGCCAGTAGTATGGCTTGGGGAGTAGCCAAAAACATTCAGTACTTC	CASSMAWGVAKNIQYF
TRBV4-1	TRBJ1-1	TRBD1	NA	TGCGCCAGCAGCCCGGGCAGGAGACAGGGATGGAGCGCTGAAGCTTTCTTT	CASSPGRRQGWSAEAFF
TRBV7-9	TRBJ2-7	TRBD1	NA	TGTGCCAGCAGCCGGACAGGACACGAGCAGTACTTC	CASSRTGHEQYF
TRBV29-1	TRBJ2-1	TRBD1	NA	TGCAGCGCACATCCCGGGACAGCCGCCTCCTACAATGAGCAGTTCTTC	CSAHPGTAASYNEQFF
TRBV4-1	TRBJ2-3	TRBD2	NA	TGCGCCAGCAGCCAAGATCAGTGGCGGGAGGTAGATACGCAGTATTTT	CASSQDQWREVDTQYF
TRBV14	TRBJ2-3	TRBD1	few	TGTGCCAGCAGCCACGGACAGGGCAGCACAGATACGCAGTATTTT	CASSHGQGSTDTQYF
TRBV5-4	TRBJ1-1	NA	NA	TGTGCCAGCAGTCCGGGACTCTCGGGGGCTGAAGCTTTCTTT	CASSPGLSGAEAFF
TRBV27	TRBJ2-6	NA	NA	TGTGCCACCCGCAGTGTCGGGGGGCGTGAATCTGGGGCCAACGTCCTGACTTTC	CATRSVGGRESGANVLTF
TRBV6-1	TRBJ1-1	NA	NA	TGTGCCAGCAGTGAAGGGAGGGACGGGGCCTCCTACACTGAAGCTTTCTTT	CASSEGRDGASYTEAFF
TRBV28	TRBJ1-1	TRBD1	NA	TGTGCCAGCAGCGCCTTATCGGGGACAGGTGACACTGAAGCTTTCTTT	CASSALSGTGDTEAFF
TRBV2	TRBJ1-2	TRBD1	once	TGTGCCAGCACTCGGTTAACAGGGGGCTATGGCTACACCTTC	CASTRLTGGYGYTF
TRBV19	TRBJ2-6	TRBD2	NA	TGTGCCAGTAGTATTTCTAGCGGGAGGCCCTCTGGGGCCAACGTCCTGACTTTC	CASSISSGRPSGANVLTF
TRBV2	TRBJ1-4	TRBD1	NA	TGTGCCAGCAGTGATATACCGGGACAGGGGAATGAAAAACTGTTTTTT	CASSDIPGQGNEKLFF
TRBV27	TRBJ2-1	NA	NA	TGTGCCAGCAGTTTGAGGGGGAATGAGCAGTTCTTC	CASSLRGNEQFF
TRBV19	TRBJ2-7	NA	NA	TGTGCCAGTAGTCCGACAGGTTCCGTTTTCGACGAGCAGTACTTC	CASSPTGSVFDEQYF
TRBV10-3	TRBJ2-7	TRBD2	NA	TGTGCCATCAGGGGGGGGGAGGGCTCCTACGAGCAGTACTTC	CAIRGGEGSYEQYF
TRBV7-8	TRBJ2-7	NA	few	TGTGCCAGCAGCTACCCTAGAGGGTCGGGACACCGAGCTGAGGGGCAGTACTTC	CASSYPRGSGHRAEGQYF
TRBV29-1	TRBJ1-2	NA	NA	TGCAGCGTTGAAGGGACAGCTGTGGGCTACACCTTC	CSVEGTAVGYTF
TRBV27	TRBJ1-5	NA	few	TGTGCCAGCAGTTCCTTTTCGGGGCCCCAGCATTTT	CASSSFSGPQHF
TRBV10-3	TRBJ2-1	NA	medium-sized	TGTGCCATCACCAAGGAAGCTAGCTCCTACAATGAGCAGTTCTTC	CAITKEASSYNEQFF
TRBV7-9	TRBJ1-1	NA	NA	TGTGCCAGCAGCTCAGGGCCCGTTGAAGCTTTCTTT	CASSSGPVEAFF
TRBV5-1	TRBJ1-1	NA	NA	TGCGCCAGCAGCTTGACAGGGAAGATGGACACTGAAGCTTTCTTT	CASSLTGKMDTEAFF
TRBV18	TRBJ2-3	NA	NA	TGTGCCAGCTCACCACCTTCCAGAAGAGATACGCAGTATTTT	CASSPPSRRDTQYF